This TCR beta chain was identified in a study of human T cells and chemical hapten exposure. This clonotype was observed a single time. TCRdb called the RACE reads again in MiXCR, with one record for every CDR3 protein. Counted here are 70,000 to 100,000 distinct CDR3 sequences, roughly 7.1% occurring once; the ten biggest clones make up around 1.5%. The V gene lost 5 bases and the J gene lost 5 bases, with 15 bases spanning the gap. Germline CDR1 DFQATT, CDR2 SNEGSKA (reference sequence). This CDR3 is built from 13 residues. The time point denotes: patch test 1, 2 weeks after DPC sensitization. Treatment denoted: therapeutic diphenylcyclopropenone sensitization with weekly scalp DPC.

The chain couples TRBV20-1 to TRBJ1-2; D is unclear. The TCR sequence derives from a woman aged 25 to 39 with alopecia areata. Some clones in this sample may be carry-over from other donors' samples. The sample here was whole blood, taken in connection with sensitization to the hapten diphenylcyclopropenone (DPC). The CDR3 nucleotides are TGCAGTGCTCAGTCCACGGCCCAATATGGCTACACCTTC. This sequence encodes CSAQSTAQYGYTF.